These 28 T cell receptor beta chains were sequenced from one sample in a study of blood T cell repertoires in COVID-19. Here immunoSEQ multiplex PCR was the method, and the copy in TCRdb shows in-frame clones only, minus some. The sample records about 23,000 clones, 90% to 95% being singletons. The sequencing input was peripheral blood. These receptors all stem from a woman aged 45 to 65 with active COVID-19.

V and J are TRBV10-3 and TRBJ1-1; possible D gene TRBD1, 5 bases. Trimming removed 8 bases at V and 0 bases at J, with 10 bases between. The germline gives CDR1 ENHRY, CDR2 SYGVKD. CDR3 length: 13 residues. CDR3 DNA sequence: TGTGCCATCCTGGACATGATGAACACTGAAGCTTTCTTT. Its translation: CAILDMMNTEAFF.

V and J are TRBV9 and TRBJ1-2, with a possible D match to TRBD1 (6 bases). Germline CDR1 SGDLS, CDR2 YYNGEE. Trimming removed 3 bases from V and 7 bases from J, with 28 bases in between. The CDR3 has 18 residues. CDR3 residues: CASSGTRGAGTLVGGYTF. The CDR3 region has the DNA TGTGCCAGCAGCGGAACGCGGGGGGCAGGGACATTAGTGGGTGGCTACACCTTC.

V usage is TRBV28 and J usage is TRBJ2-1; 9 bases fit TRBD2. With 7 bases clipped from V and 9 bases from J, the junction kept 13 bases outside the gene matches. In germline, CDR1 is MDHEN, CDR2 SYDVKM. The CDR3 is made up of 15 amino acids. The CDR3, as DNA: TGTGCCAGCACAAACTCGGCGGGGGGGGAGCGTGAGCAGTTCTTC. Translating it yields CASTNSAGGEREQFF. Full variable domain (rest looked up from reference TRBV28 and TRBJ2-1): DVKVTQSSRYLVKRTGEKVFLECVQDMDHENMFWYRQDPGLGLRLIYFSYDVKMKEKGDIPEGYSVSREKKERFSLILESASTNQTSMYLCASTNSAGGEREQFFGPGTRLTVL.

Comment on this clone: The junction does not match germline at one end; this may be a read error. The chain combines TRBV7-7 with TRBJ2-5; D ambiguous. CDR1 is SSHAT, CDR2 FNYEAQ, per germline (reference sequence). The CDR3 has 13 amino acids. DNA of the CDR3: TGTGCTAGCAGCCGCCCTGCGGAAGAGACCCAGTACTTC. The encoded protein is CASSRPAEETQYF.

The V gene is TRBV5-6, the J gene TRBJ2-7; 9 bases fit TRBD2. CDR3 length equals 14 residues. The ends lost 4 bases at V and 3 bases at J; junction bases unmatched: 5. Germline V gene sequence: CDR1 SGHDT, CDR2 YYEEEE. The CDR3 region is CASSPTSGGYEQYF. In DNA, the CDR3 is TGTGCCAGCAGCCCGACTAGCGGAGGCTACGAGCAGTACTTC.

The chain uses TRBV28 and TRBJ1-5; no reliable D call. CDR1 MDHEN and CDR2 SYDVKM come from the germline V gene. The V end was cut by 10 bases, the J end by 9 bases, with 13 bases between. This CDR3 is 11 amino acids long. The CDR3 spells CAIDGRGPQHF. The CDR3, as DNA: TGTGCCATCGACGGCAGAGGGCCCCAGCATTTT.

This clone occurred once. This chain uses TRBV5-1 with TRBJ2-3; TRBD1 matches 8 bases. This CDR3 spans 15 amino acids. After removal of 0 bases from V and 6 bases from J, the junction contained 6 bases not matched to a gene. Germline V gives CDR1 SGHRS, CDR2 YFSETQ. The CDR3 region has the DNA TGCGCCAGCAGCTTGGCATCAGGGGGCATGGATACGCAGTATTTT. Translation gives CASSLASGGMDTQYF. The variable domain in full, with the rest retrieved from reference TRBV5-1 and TRBJ2-3, is KAGVTQTPRYLIKTRGQQVTLSCSPISGHRSVSWYQQTPGQGLQFLFEYFSETQRNKGNFPGRFSGRQFSNSRSEMNVSTLELGDSALYLCASSLASGGMDTQYFGPGTRLTVL.

The table lists this clone with a few counts. V is TRBV10-1 and J is TRBJ1-1; D is possibly TRBD1 (5 bases). The CDR3 is made up of 14 amino acids. Germline CDR1 reads WNHNN; CDR2 reads SYGVQD (reference sequence). V was clipped by 4 bases and J by 4 bases, with 13 bases between them. In DNA form, the CDR3 reads TGCGCCAGCAGTGTTGGGGGGAAAGGCACTGAAGCTTTCTTT. Protein sequence: CASSVGGKGTEAFF.

The V and J genes are TRBV7-3 and TRBJ1-2; weak D call: TRBD1 (6 bases). This CDR3 spans 15 amino acids. CDR1 and CDR2 (germline): SGHTA, FQGTGA. Trimming removed 5 bases at V and 7 bases at J, with 20 bases between. CDR3 sequence: CASSPREGGVGGYTF. In DNA form, the CDR3 reads TGTGCCAGCAGCCCCCGGGAGGGGGGCGTGGGTGGCTACACCTTC. The full variable domain, its missing parts supplied by reference TRBV7-3 and TRBJ1-2, is GAGVSQTPSNKVTEKGKYVELRCDPISGHTALYWYRQSLGQGPEFLIYFQGTGAADDSGLPNDRFFAVRPEGSVSTLKIQRTERGDSAVYLCASSPREGGVGGYTFGSGTRLTVV.

The chain is built from TRBV7-2 and TRBJ2-3; weak D call: TRBD1 (6 bases). V was shortened by 1 base and J by 1 base, with 6 bases between the two germline ends. In germline, CDR1 is SGHTA, CDR2 FQGNSA. CDR3 length: 14 residues. DNA of the CDR3: TGTGCCAGCAGCTTAGACAGGGGCACAGATACGCAGTATTTT. It is translated as CASSLDRGTDTQYF.

In this sample, this clone turned up once. The chain joins TRBV19 to TRBJ2-1; D is unclear. This CDR3 is built from 16 residues. Between the trimmed V and J ends, which lost 8 bases and 3 bases, there was a span of 20 bases. CDR1 and CDR2 from the germline V gene are LNHDA and SQIVND (reference sequence). Here the CDR3 reads CASQTSHSNFYNEQFF. The CDR3 bases are TGTGCCAGTCAGACAAGTCACTCAAATTTCTACAATGAGCAGTTCTTC. Using reference TRBV19 and TRBJ2-1 for the parts outside the CDR3, the full variable domain is DGGITQSPKYLFRKEGQNVTLSCEQNLNHDAMYWYRQDPGQGLRLIYYSQIVNDFQKGDIAEGYSVSREKKESFPLTVTSAQKNPTAFYLCASQTSHSNFYNEQFFGPGTRLTVL.

This chain links TRBV11-3 with TRBJ1-1, with D possibly TRBD1 on 6 matching bases. V was pared by 4 bases and J by 1 base, with 13 bases between. The length of the CDR3 is 15 residues. Germline V CDR1 and CDR2: SGHNT, YENEEA. The CDR3, as DNA: TGTGCCAGCAGCTCCATTACGACAGGGAACACTGAAGCTTTCTTT. It encodes CASSSITTGNTEAFF.

This clone came up a few times. The gene calls are TRBV2 and TRBJ1-2, with no clear D. Trimming pared 3 bases from V and 7 bases from J, leaving 3 bases between. This CDR3 has 10 amino acids. Germline loops: CDR1 SNHLY, CDR2 FYNNEI. The CDR3 loop reads CASSDSGYTF. CDR3 nucleotides: TGTGCCAGCAGTGATAGTGGCTACACCTTC.

The chain recombines TRBV11-2 with TRBJ2-3; 7 nucleotides align to TRBD2. The V gene's germline CDR1 is SGHAT and CDR2 FQNNGV. V shed 5 bases and J 13 bases; nucleotides not matched to a gene: 9. The CDR3 spans 12 residues. The CDR3 DNA is TGTGCCAGCAGCGTGGGAGGGGCCCCTGAGTATTTT. Its translation: CASSVGGAPEYF.

This chain links TRBV2 with TRBJ2-5; 9 bases match TRBD2. V trimming: 11 bases; J trimming: 5 bases; junction bases outside the gene matches: 12. CDR1 and CDR2 (germline): SNHLY, FYNNEI. This CDR3 spans 14 amino acids. DNA for the CDR3: TGTGCCGCGAACGGCGGGGGGGCCGGGGAGACCCAGTACTTC. Translating gives CAANGGGAGETQYF.

V and J are TRBV7-9 and TRBJ1-1; TRBD1 is a possible D gene (5 bases). There are 14 residues in the CDR3. The V end lost 3 bases, the J end lost 2 bases, and 10 bases lay between the germline ends. Germline CDR1 and CDR2: SEHNR and FQNEAQ (reference sequence). CDR3 residues: CASSFTQGNTEAFF. The CDR3, as DNA: TGTGCCAGCAGCTTCACTCAGGGCAACACTGAAGCTTTCTTT.

The chain is built from TRBV27 and TRBJ1-3; D possibly corresponds to TRBD1 (5 bases). The germline V gene encodes CDR1 MNHEY and CDR2 SMNVEV (reference sequence). The CDR3 consists of 15 residues. V lost 7 bases and J lost 0, with 13 bases in between. CDR3 region: CASNPRQNSGNTIYF. CDR3 nucleotide sequence: TGTGCCAGCAACCCACGACAGAACTCTGGAAACACCATATATTTT.

V gene TRBV28 combines with J gene TRBJ2-1, with 8 bases aligning to TRBD2. Germline V gene sequence: CDR1 MDHEN, CDR2 SYDVKM. The CDR3 extends over 13 amino acids. J was trimmed by 3 bases and V by 10 bases; bases with no gene match: 5. The CDR3 sequence: CATKLADYNEQFF. The CDR3 region has the DNA TGTGCCACAAAACTAGCGGACTACAATGAGCAGTTCTTC.

This clone came up once. The rearrangement joins TRBV7-2 to TRBJ2-2; unclear D gene. The CDR3 runs to 14 residues. The V end was cut by 3 bases, the J end by 4 bases, with 9 bases between. Germline lookup yields CDR1 SGHTA and CDR2 FQGNSA. The CDR3 protein is CASSFRASTGELFF. The DNA of the CDR3 is TGTGCCAGCAGCTTCCGAGCGAGCACCGGGGAGCTGTTTTTT. Together with reference TRBV7-2 and TRBJ2-2, the CDR3 gives the full variable domain: GAGVSQSPSNKVTEKGKDVELRCDPISGHTALYWYRQSLGQGLEFLIYFQGNSAPDKSGLPSDRFSAERTGGSVSTLTIQRTQQEDSAVYLCASSFRASTGELFFGEGSRLTVL.

This clone was detected a few times. The rearrangement uses TRBV6-5 and TRBJ1-5; D call uncertain. V shed 2 bases and J shed 3 bases, with 5 bases lying between them. This CDR3 comprises 13 residues. Germline CDR1 MNHEY, CDR2 SVGAGI. The CDR3, as DNA: TGTGCCAGCAGTTACGCACTCAATCAGCCCCAGCATTTT. Protein: CASSYALNQPQHF.

The rearrangement links TRBV2 to TRBJ2-2; unclear D gene. Germline CDR1 reads SNHLY; CDR2 reads FYNNEI. The CDR3 covers 15 residues. Trimming took 3 bases from V and 6 from J, leaving 14 bases between them. CDR3 coding DNA: TGTGCCAGCAGTGAGTCGAGTTTCCAAGCCGGGGAGCTGTTTTTT. Amino acids: CASSESSFQAGELFF.

The chain uses TRBV27 and TRBJ2-3; 13 positions agree with TRBD2. J was trimmed by 0 bases and V by 2 bases; bases with no gene match: 5. This CDR3 spans 18 amino acids. The germline gives CDR1 MNHEY, CDR2 SMNVEV (reference sequence). CDR3 nucleotides: TGTGCCAGCAGTTTACTACTAGCGGGGGGGTATAGCACAGATACGCAGTATTTT. Its protein product is CASSLLLAGGYSTDTQYF.

The CDR3 here is CASSDGTTYEQYF. CDR3 DNA: TGTGCCAGCAGCGACGGGACAACCTACGAGCAGTACTTC. The chain employs TRBV7-2 and TRBJ2-7; D may be TRBD1 (6 bases). CDR1 SGHTA and CDR2 FQGNSA come from the germline V gene. V was cut by 5 bases and J by 2 bases, with 10 bases left in between. This CDR3 has 13 amino acids.

V and J are TRBV19 and TRBJ1-2; 7 nucleotides agree with TRBD1. With V trimmed by 1 base and J by 4 bases, 3 bases remained unmatched. The CDR3 sequence is 14 residues long. Germline V gene data show CDR1 as LNHDA and CDR2 as SQIVND (reference sequence). The chain's CDR3 is CASSIAWDSYGYTF. CDR3 coding DNA: TGTGCCAGTAGTATAGCTTGGGACAGCTATGGCTACACCTTC.

The rearrangement uses TRBV9 and TRBJ2-5, with 11 nucleotides matching TRBD2. V shed 4 bases and J 2 bases; nucleotides not matched to a gene: 4. Germline lookup yields CDR1 SGDLS and CDR2 YYNGEE. The CDR3 runs to 15 residues. The CDR3 loop is CASSTRLAGQETQYF. In DNA form, the CDR3 reads TGTGCCAGCAGCACCAGACTAGCGGGACAAGAGACCCAGTACTTC. Looking up the rest from reference TRBV9 and TRBJ2-5 gives the full variable domain: DSGVTQTPKHLITATGQRVTLRCSPRSGDLSVYWYQQSLDQGLQFLIQYYNGEERAKGNILERFSAQQFPDLHSELNLSSLELGDSALYFCASSTRLAGQETQYFGPGTRLLVL.

The chain recombines TRBV19 with TRBJ2-3; 7 bases map to TRBD2. The CDR3 sequence is 15 residues long. J lost 5 bases, V lost 4 bases, and 9 bases had no gene match. Germline CDR1 LNHDA, CDR2 SQIVND (reference sequence). The CDR3 is CASSTSHLAEDTQYF. CDR3 nucleotide sequence: TGTGCCAGTAGTACCTCCCACCTAGCGGAAGATACGCAGTATTTT. Full variable domain (missing parts from reference TRBV19 and TRBJ2-3): DGGITQSPKYLFRKEGQNVTLSCEQNLNHDAMYWYRQDPGQGLRLIYYSQIVNDFQKGDIAEGYSVSREKKESFPLTVTSAQKNPTAFYLCASSTSHLAEDTQYFGPGTRLTVL.

The rearrangement joins TRBV7-8 to TRBJ1-1; D is perhaps TRBD1 (5 bases). CDR1 is SGHVS and CDR2 is FQNEAQ in the germline V gene. The CDR3 runs to 13 residues. V was trimmed by 5 bases and J by 4 bases, leaving 11 bases between them. CDR3 nucleotide sequence: TGTGCCAGCAGCGGCACGGGGGGCACTGAAGCTTTCTTT. Translation gives CASSGTGGTEAFF. Supplemented by reference TRBV7-8 and TRBJ1-1, the full variable domain reads GAGVSQSPRYKVAKRGQDVALRCDPISGHVSLFWYQQALGQGPEFLTYFQNEAQLDKSGLPSDRFFAERPEGSVSTLKIQRTQQEDSAVYLCASSGTGGTEAFFGQGTRLTVV.

The V gene is TRBV27, the J gene TRBJ1-5, with D perhaps matching TRBD1 (6 bases). Trimming took off 2 bases at V and 6 bases at J, with 8 bases between the two ends. The CDR3 loop spans 13 amino acids. Germline CDR1 reads MNHEY; CDR2 reads SMNVEV (reference sequence). The CDR3 DNA sequence: TGTGCCAGCAGTTTAGGGGGCTTTCAGCCCCAGCATTTT. Protein sequence: CASSLGGFQPQHF.